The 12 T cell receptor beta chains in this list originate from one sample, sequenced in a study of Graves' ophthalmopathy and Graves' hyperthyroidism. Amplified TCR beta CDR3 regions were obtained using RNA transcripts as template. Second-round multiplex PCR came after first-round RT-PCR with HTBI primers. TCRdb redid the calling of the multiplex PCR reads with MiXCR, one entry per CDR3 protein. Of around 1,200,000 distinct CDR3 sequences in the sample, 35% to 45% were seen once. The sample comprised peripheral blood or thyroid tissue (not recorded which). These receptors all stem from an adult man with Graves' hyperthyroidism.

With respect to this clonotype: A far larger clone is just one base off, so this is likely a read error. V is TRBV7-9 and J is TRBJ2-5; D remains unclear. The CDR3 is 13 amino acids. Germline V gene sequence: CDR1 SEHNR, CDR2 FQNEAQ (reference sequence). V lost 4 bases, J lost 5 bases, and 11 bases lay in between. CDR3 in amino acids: CASSSGRVETQYF. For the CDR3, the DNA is TGTGCCAGCAGCTCGGGCAGAGTGGAGACCCAGTACTTC.

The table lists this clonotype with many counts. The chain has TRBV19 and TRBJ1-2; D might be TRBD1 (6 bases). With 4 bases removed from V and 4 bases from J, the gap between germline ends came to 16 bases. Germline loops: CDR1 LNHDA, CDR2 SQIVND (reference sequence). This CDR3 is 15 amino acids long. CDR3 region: CASSTMTGAAYGYTF. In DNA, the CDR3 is TGTGCCAGTAGTACGATGACGGGGGCCGCCTATGGCTACACCTTC.

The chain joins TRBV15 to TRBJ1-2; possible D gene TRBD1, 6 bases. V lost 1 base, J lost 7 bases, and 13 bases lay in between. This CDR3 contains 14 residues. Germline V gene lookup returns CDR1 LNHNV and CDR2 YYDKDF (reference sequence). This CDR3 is CATSRGEGGAGYTF. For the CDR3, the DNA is TGTGCCACCAGCAGAGGAGAAGGGGGGGCTGGCTACACCTTC.

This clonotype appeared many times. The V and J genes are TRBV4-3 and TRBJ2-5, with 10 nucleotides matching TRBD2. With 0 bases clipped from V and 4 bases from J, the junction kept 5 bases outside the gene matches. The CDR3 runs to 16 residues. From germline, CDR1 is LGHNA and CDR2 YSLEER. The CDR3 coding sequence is TGCGCCAGCAGCCAAGATCAGCTAGCGGGAGTAGAGACCCAGTACTTC. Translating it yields CASSQDQLAGVETQYF.

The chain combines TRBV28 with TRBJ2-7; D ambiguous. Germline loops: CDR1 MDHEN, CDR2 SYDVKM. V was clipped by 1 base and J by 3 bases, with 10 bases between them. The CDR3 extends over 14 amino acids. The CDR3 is CASSLLPQDYEQYF. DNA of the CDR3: TGTGCCAGCAGTTTATTGCCTCAGGACTACGAGCAGTACTTC.

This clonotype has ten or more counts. For the CDR3, the DNA is TGTGCCAGTAGTGCCAGCCCAGGGTGGAACACTGAAGCTTTCTTT. Protein sequence: CASSASPGWNTEAFF. The chain employs TRBV19 and TRBJ1-1; D possibly corresponds to TRBD1 (5 bases). The CDR3 loop spans 15 amino acids. Germline CDR1 is LNHDA and CDR2 is SQIVND (reference sequence). Trimming removed 5 bases at V and 1 base at J, with 14 bases between. Full variable domain (rest looked up from reference TRBV19 and TRBJ1-1): DGGITQSPKYLFRKEGQNVTLSCEQNLNHDAMYWYRQDPGQGLRLIYYSQIVNDFQKGDIAEGYSVSREKKESFPLTVTSAQKNPTAFYLCASSASPGWNTEAFFGQGTRLTVV.

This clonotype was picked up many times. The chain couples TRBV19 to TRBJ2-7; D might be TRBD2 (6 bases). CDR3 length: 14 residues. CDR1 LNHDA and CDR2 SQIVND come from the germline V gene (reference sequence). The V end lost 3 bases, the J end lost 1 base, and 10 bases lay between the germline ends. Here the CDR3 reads CASSIGGKSYEQYF. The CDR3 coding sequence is TGTGCCAGTAGTATTGGAGGGAAATCCTACGAGCAGTACTTC.

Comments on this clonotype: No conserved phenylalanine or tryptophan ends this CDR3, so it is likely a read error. The CDR3 nucleotides are TGTGCCAGCAGCATCCTAGCTAGAGAGACCCAGTACCTC. It encodes CASSILARETQYL. The chain uses TRBV7-3 and TRBJ2-5; the D gene is possibly TRBD2 (5 bases). Germline-derived CDR1 and CDR2 are SGHTA and FQGTGA. CDR3 length: 13 residues. V was clipped by 5 bases and J by 4 bases, with 11 bases between them.

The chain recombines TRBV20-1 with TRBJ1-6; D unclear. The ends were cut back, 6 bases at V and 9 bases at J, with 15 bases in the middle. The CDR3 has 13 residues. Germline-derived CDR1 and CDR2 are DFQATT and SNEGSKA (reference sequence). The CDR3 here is CSASWSPRSPLHF. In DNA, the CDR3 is TGCAGTGCAAGTTGGAGCCCGCGTTCACCCCTCCACTTT.

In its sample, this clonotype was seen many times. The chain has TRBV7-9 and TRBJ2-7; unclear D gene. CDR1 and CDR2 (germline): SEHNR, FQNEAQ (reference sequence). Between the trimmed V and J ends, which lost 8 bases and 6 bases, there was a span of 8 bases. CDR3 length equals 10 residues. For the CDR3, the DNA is TGTGCCAGCGGCCTGGGCGAGCAGTACTTC. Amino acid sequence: CASGLGEQYF.

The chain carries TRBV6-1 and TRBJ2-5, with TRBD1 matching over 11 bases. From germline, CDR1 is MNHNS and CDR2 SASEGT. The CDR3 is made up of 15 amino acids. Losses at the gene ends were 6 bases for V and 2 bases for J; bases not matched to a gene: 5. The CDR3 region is CASRGDRGEQETQYF. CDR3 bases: TGTGCCAGCAGGGGGGACAGGGGGGAACAAGAGACCCAGTACTTC.

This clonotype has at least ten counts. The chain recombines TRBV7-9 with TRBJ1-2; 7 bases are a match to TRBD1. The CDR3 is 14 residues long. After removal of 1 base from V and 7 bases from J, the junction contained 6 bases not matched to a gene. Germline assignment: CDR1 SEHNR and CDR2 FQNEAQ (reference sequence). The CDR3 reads CASSLEGARGGYTF. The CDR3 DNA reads TGTGCCAGCAGCTTAGAGGGGGCGCGTGGTGGCTACACCTTC.